This TCR beta chain was documented in a study of post-analysis software for immune sequencing data (dated by TCRdb to between 2015 and 2016). In terms of the full investigation: The recorded disease courses included relapsing-remitting, secondary progressive and progressive-relapsing multiple sclerosis, and some patients had no subtype annotation. Patient repertoires were compared against 10 to 12 previously published healthy control repertoires from donors aged about 6 to 26 years. A subset of samples was prepared in parallel using single-end sample barcoding, then pooled and co-amplified after Illumina adapter ligation.

Broad study findings and their caveats: Patients showed significantly higher frequencies than controls for a handful of TRBV segments, among them TRBV5-6, TRBV5-1 and TRBV20-1. Multiple sclerosis patients had significantly lower normalized Chao1 diversity than controls, a result that suggests substantial peripheral T-cell clonal expansion. Direct clustering with F measure revealed strong co-clustering of samples prepared in the same batch, which led to a batch-effect correction. The control group was slightly older than the multiple sclerosis patient group.

Turning to this clonotype: Which antigen it targets is not known. No much larger clone exists at a distance of one base, and base qualities are not known.

The protocol used for the library was PCR. Instrument on record: Illumina HiSeq 2500. Unique molecular identifiers were incorporated into TCR beta cDNA libraries to reduce PCR and sequencing biases. Every 1 to 10 million input T cells yielded 500,000 or so cDNA molecules, meaning each molecule approximated one T cell. The patient libraries were prepared and sequenced with the same protocol used for the earlier healthy control dataset. Samples belonging to the same batch were prepared together, multiplexed and sequenced on a shared HiSeq lane. The original pipeline was this. Raw barcoded reads were processed with MIGEC, discarding single-read molecular identifier groups before consensus assembly and CDR3 extraction. VDJtools was used for post-analysis of the clonotype tables, and diversity was normalized by down-sampling every dataset to the size of the smallest sample. In repertoire overlap clustering, CDR3 amino acid sequences, but not nucleotide sequences, were matched to correct batch-related cross-sample contamination. TCRdb reworked the public reads: Q25 trimming with fastp, MiXCR clone assembly, productive beta chains retained. Here each entry gathers all rows of one CDR3 protein and keeps the most common genes and DNA. These V and J calls are TCRdb output, not the study's own analysis. A total of under 200,000 distinct CDR3 sequences appear in this sample, 30% to 45% of them only once. The top ten clonotypes cover around 30% of the sample.

Its CDR3 holds 17 amino acids, cysteine through phenylalanine. Only the CDR3 portion is preserved as DNA: 51 bases, with reading frame beginning at the first base. Clipping removes 5 bases from V and 4 bases from J, with 11 as the unmatched junction base count. In the germline V gene, CDR1 corresponds to SGHTA and CDR2 to FQGNSA. The time point label corresponds to: second blood draw from one MS patient after hematopoietic stem cell transplantation. To demonstrate the VDJtools post-analysis software, the study profiled TCR beta repertoires from the peripheral blood of some 13 young patients with multiple sclerosis. The patients with multiple sclerosis were children and adolescents between roughly 6 and 16 years of age.

The starting material was blood, obtained after autologous hematopoietic stem cell transplantation. The source of this sequence is a girl under 18 with multiple sclerosis. Donor details come from another sample of the same person, matched by shared clones. The chain is made from TRBV7-2 and TRBJ2-2, and 9 bases in between align with TRBD1. The CDR3 amino acid sequence is: CASSLPGTGPSTGELFF. The nucleotide sequence reads TGTGCCAGCAGCCTTCCGGGGACAGGGCCCAGCACCGGGGAGCTGTTTTTT.